A selection of T cell receptor beta chains follows, all from one sample in a study of blood T cell repertoires in COVID-19. TCRdb's copy holds only in-frame clones and misses some; the assay was immunoSEQ multiplex PCR. The repertoire consists of under 170,000 clones, with 87% occurring once and the leading ten covering 4% to 5%. Specimen: peripheral blood. The receptors here all came from a woman aged 55-75 years with active or convalescent COVID-19. The CDR3 runs from the conserved cysteine through the conserved F or W. A D gene is named only where the DNA matches it firmly. The size field is filled for only some rows; it gives once, few, many or a size class.

v_gene	d_gene	abundance	j_gene	CDR3nt	CDR3aa
TRBV21-1	.	.	TRBJ2-2	TGTGCCAGCAGCAAGGCGGCCCGACAAGCGGGGGGGCCACGCGGGGAGCTGTTTTTT	CASSKAARQAGGPRGELFF
TRBV6-1	.	.	TRBJ1-2	TGTGCCAGCAGTGACGACCCGGGGAAGAGTGGCTACACCTTC	CASSDDPGKSGYTF
TRBV18	.	.	TRBJ2-5	TGTGCCAGCTCACCACCCGGACAGTACCGAGAGACCCAGTACTTC	CASSPPGQYRETQYF
TRBV25-1	TRBD1	.	TRBJ2-7	TGTGCCAGCAGTGTATGGACAGGGGACGAGCAGTACTTC	CASSVWTGDEQYF
TRBV2	TRBD1	.	TRBJ2-3	TGTGCCAGCAGCGGACAGGGGGCGACAGATACGCAGTATTTT	CASSGQGATDTQYF
TRBV18	.	many	TRBJ1-1	TGTGCCAGCTCACCACCCGGGGGGCGAGTCACTGAAGCTTTCTTT	CASSPPGGRVTEAFF
TRBV18	.	.	TRBJ2-7	TGTGCCAGCTCACCGACAAGCTCCTACGAGCAGTACTTC	CASSPTSSYEQYF
TRBV19	TRBD1	.	TRBJ2-7	TGTGCCAGTAGTAAAAGGACAGGGAACTACGAGCAGTACTTC	CASSKRTGNYEQYF
TRBV18	TRBD1	.	TRBJ2-3	TGTGCCAGCTCACTAAACAGGGGGCACGCAGATACGCAGTATTTT	CASSLNRGHADTQYF
TRBV2	.	.	TRBJ1-5	TGTGCCAGCAGTGAAGCGCGCGGGAGGGGTATACAGCCCCAGCATTTT	CASSEARGRGIQPQHF
TRBV18	TRBD1	.	TRBJ1-4	TGTGCCAGCTCACCCCAGGGGGACTCTAATGAAAAACTGTTTTTT	CASSPQGDSNEKLFF
TRBV12-3/TRBV12-4	.	.	TRBJ2-2	TGTGCCAGCAGCTCCCTAGGGGAGCTGTTTTTT	CASSSLGELFF
TRBV19	TRBD1	.	TRBJ1-2	TGTGCCAGTAGTATAGGGGACAGGGAGAATGGCTACACCTTC	CASSIGDRENGYTF
TRBV11-3	TRBD1	.	TRBJ2-3	TGTGCCAGCAGCACCCTGGGAGAGGGGGCACAAGATACGCAGTATTTT	CASSTLGEGAQDTQYF
TRBV27	TRBD1	many	TRBJ1-2	TGTGCCAGCAGTTTTTCCCCCGTCTTTGGACAGGGGGGGTATGGCTACACCTTC	CASSFSPVFGQGGYGYTF
TRBV11-2	.	.	TRBJ2-5	TGTGCCAGCAGCTTAGACCTCCAAGAGACCCAGTACTTC	CASSLDLQETQYF
TRBV19	.	.	TRBJ1-2	TGTGCCAGTAGTATAGTAGGCGGGTGGCAAGGCTACACCTTC	CASSIVGGWQGYTF
TRBV6-1	.	once	TRBJ1-3	TGTGCCAGCAGTGACAGGGACTCTGGAAACACCATATATTTT	CASSDRDSGNTIYF
TRBV7-2	.	.	TRBJ2-5	TGTGCCAGCAGCTCGTTTTACGGTGAGACCCAGTACTTC	CASSSFYGETQYF
TRBV14	.	few	TRBJ1-2	TGTGCCAGCAGCCAAGGCAGGGGAGTCGGTGGCTACACCTTC	CASSQGRGVGGYTF
TRBV4-3	.	.	TRBJ1-2	TGCGCCAGCAGCCAAGATCTTGGGCTTTACTATGGCTACACCTTC	CASSQDLGLYYGYTF
TRBV7-9	.	.	TRBJ1-6	TGTGCCAGCAGCCACGACAGTGATTCACCCCTCCACTTT	CASSHDSDSPLHF
TRBV7-2	TRBD1	once	TRBJ1-3	TGTGCCAGCAGCTCGGACAGGTTCCGAAACACCATATATTTT	CASSSDRFRNTIYF
TRBV19	TRBD2	.	TRBJ2-5	TGTGCCAGCGCCGGGACTAGCGAGACCCAGTACTTC	CASAGTSETQYF
TRBV10-3	TRBD1	once	TRBJ1-4	TGTGCCATCAGTGAGTCTGGGACAGGGTTTGAAAAACTGTTTTTT	CAISESGTGFEKLFF
TRBV7-2	TRBD1	.	TRBJ1-2	TGTGCCAGCAGCCCGCGGACAGGGCGGGATGGCTACACCTTC	CASSPRTGRDGYTF
TRBV2	TRBD1	.	TRBJ2-7	TGTGCCAGCATTGGCTCGACAGGGGAGAGGGAGCAGTACTTC	CASIGSTGEREQYF
TRBV2	TRBD1	.	TRBJ2-4	TGTGCCAGCAGTGATGTCAGGGGGAAAAACATTCAGTACTTC	CASSDVRGKNIQYF
TRBV7-2	.	.	TRBJ1-2	TGTGCCAGCACCGGTCAGGGCGTAGGTGGCTACACCTTC	CASTGQGVGGYTF
TRBV11-2	.	.	TRBJ1-6	TGTGCCAGCAGCTTAATTCTTAATTCACCCCTCCACTTT	CASSLILNSPLHF
TRBV6-5	TRBD1	.	TRBJ1-2	TGTGCCAGCAGCATCGCAGGGGGCGCGTACTATGGCTACACCTTC	CASSIAGGAYYGYTF
TRBV12-5	TRBD1	.	TRBJ1-2	TGTGCTAGTTCTCCACGCTCCCTTATGACAGGGGATGGCTACACCTTC	CASSPRSLMTGDGYTF
TRBV5-4	TRBD2	few	TRBJ2-1	TGTGCCAGCATCCCAGAGCGGGGGGATCTATACAATGAGCAGTTCTTC	CASIPERGDLYNEQFF
TRBV6-5	.	.	TRBJ1-2	TGTGCCAGCAGCCCGGGATTCTCCTATGGCTACACCTTC	CASSPGFSYGYTF
TRBV20-1	TRBD2	.	TRBJ2-3	TGCAGTGCTAGTGGAATTCCGGGACTAGCTCTGGATACGCAGTATTTT	CSASGIPGLALDTQYF
TRBV19	TRBD1	.	TRBJ2-3	TGTGCCAGTAGTCCAGGGGACAGGGCCCCAGATACGCAGTATTTT	CASSPGDRAPDTQYF
TRBV6-5	TRBD1	few	TRBJ2-2	TGTGCCAGCACCCGGACAGGGCCCACCGGGGAGCTGTTTTTT	CASTRTGPTGELFF
TRBV6-5	TRBD1	.	TRBJ2-7	TGTGCCAGCAGTTACGGGACAGGGGGTGGGGACGAGCAGTACTTC	CASSYGTGGGDEQYF
TRBV6-5	.	.	TRBJ1-2	TGTGCCAGCAGTCCACAAATTAACTATGGCTACACCTTC	CASSPQINYGYTF
TRBV19	TRBD1	few	TRBJ1-1	TGTGCCAGTAGTACAAGAACAGGGGGCACTGAAGCTTTCTTT	CASSTRTGGTEAFF
TRBV5-1	.	.	TRBJ2-3	TGCGCCAGCAGCGCGGGCAGAAGCACAGATACGCAGTATTTT	CASSAGRSTDTQYF
TRBV12-3/TRBV12-4	TRBD1	.	TRBJ1-2	TGTGCCAGCAGCAACAGGGGTGGCTACACCTTC	CASSNRGGYTF
TRBV5-5	.	few	TRBJ2-7	TGTGCCAGCAGCACGGCGGGGTACGAGCAGTACTTC	CASSTAGYEQYF
TRBV3-1/TRBV3-2	.	few	TRBJ1-6	TGTGCCAGCAGCCACGGCCGGGGATCACCCCTCCACTTT	CASSHGRGSPLHF
TRBV3-1/TRBV3-2	TRBD2	.	TRBJ2-2	TGTGCCAGCAGCCAGCCTAGCGGGGTAAACACCGGGGAGCTGTTTTTT	CASSQPSGVNTGELFF
TRBV10-3	.	.	TRBJ2-3	TGTGCCATCAGCCTATCAGGGATAGATACGCAGTATTTT	CAISLSGIDTQYF
TRBV10-3	TRBD1	.	TRBJ2-1	TGTGCCATCAGCGACCCGGACAGGGGCTATGAGCAGTTCTTC	CAISDPDRGYEQFF
TRBV5-6	.	.	TRBJ1-6	TGTGCCAGCAGCGCCCAGGGGATGTACTCACCCCTCCACTTT	CASSAQGMYSPLHF
TRBV30	.	.	TRBJ1-1	TGTGCCTGCATTAAAACGACAGGCACTGAAGCTTTCTTT	CACIKTTGTEAFF
TRBV7-2	.	.	TRBJ2-3	TGTGCCAGCAGCTTAGAAGGCACTAGCCTCACAGATACGCAGTATTTT	CASSLEGTSLTDTQYF
TRBV3-1/TRBV3-2	TRBD1	.	TRBJ1-2	TGTGCCAGCAGCCAGGCGGACAGGGCCTCATATGGCTACACCTTC	CASSQADRASYGYTF
TRBV24-1	.	.	TRBJ2-3	TGTGCCACCAGTGGGTCGGGGGTTGAGGTAGATACGCAGTATTTT	CATSGSGVEVDTQYF
TRBV3-1/TRBV3-2	TRBD1	.	TRBJ2-1	TGTGCCAGCAGCCAAGATTCGGGACAGGATTACAATGAGCAGTTCTTC	CASSQDSGQDYNEQFF
TRBV2	.	.	TRBJ1-2	TGTGCCAGCAGTGAAGCTAACAGGGCCCAATATGGCTACACCTTC	CASSEANRAQYGYTF
TRBV7-3	TRBD2	once	TRBJ2-3	TGTGCCAGCAGCTTAAAACTAGCGGAAACAGATACGCAGTATTTT	CASSLKLAETDTQYF